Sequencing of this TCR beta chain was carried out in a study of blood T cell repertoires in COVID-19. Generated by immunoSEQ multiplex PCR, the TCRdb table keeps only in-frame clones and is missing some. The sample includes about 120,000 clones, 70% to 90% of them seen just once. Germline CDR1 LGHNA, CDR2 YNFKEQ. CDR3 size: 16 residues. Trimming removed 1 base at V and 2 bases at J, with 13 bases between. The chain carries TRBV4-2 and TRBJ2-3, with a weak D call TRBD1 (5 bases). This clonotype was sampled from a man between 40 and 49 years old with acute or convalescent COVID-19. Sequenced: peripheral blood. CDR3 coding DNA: TGTGCCAGCAGCCAAGTTCAGGGTCCCCCCACAGATACGCAGTATTTT. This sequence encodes CASSQVQGPPTDTQYF.